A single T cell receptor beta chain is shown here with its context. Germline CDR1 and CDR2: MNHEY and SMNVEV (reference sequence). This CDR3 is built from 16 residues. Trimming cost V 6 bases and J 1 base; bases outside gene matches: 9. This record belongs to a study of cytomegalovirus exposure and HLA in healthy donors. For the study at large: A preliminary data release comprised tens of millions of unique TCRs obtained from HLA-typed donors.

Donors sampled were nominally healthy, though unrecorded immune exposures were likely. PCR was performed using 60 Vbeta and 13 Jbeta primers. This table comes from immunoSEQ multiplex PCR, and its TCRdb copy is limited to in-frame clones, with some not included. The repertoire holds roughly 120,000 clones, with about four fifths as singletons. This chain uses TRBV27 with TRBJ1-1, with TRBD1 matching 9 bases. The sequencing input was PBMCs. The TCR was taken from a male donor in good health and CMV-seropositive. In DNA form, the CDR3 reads TGTGCCAGCAGCAAAGACAGGGGGGCTTGGAACACTGAAGCTTTCTTT. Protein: CASSKDRGAWNTEAFF.